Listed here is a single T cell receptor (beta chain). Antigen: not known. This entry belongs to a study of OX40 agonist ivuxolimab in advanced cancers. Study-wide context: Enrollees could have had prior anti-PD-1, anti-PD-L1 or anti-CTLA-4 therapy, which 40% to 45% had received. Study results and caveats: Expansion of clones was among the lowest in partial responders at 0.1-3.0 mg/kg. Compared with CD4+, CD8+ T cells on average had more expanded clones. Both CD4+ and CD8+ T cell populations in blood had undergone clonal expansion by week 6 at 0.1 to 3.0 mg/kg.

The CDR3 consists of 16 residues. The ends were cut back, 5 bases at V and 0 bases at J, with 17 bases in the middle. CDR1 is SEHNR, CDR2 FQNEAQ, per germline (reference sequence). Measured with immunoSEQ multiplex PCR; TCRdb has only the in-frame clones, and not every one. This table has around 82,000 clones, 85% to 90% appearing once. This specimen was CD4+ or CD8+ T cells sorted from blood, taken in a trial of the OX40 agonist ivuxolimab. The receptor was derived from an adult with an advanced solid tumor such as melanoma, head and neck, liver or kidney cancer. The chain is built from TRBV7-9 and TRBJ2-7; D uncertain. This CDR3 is CASSPPPSSPSYEQYF. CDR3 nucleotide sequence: TGTGCCAGCAGCCCACCCCCGAGCAGTCCCTCCTACGAGCAGTACTTC.